This T cell receptor (beta chain) was retrieved from a study of shared clonotypes between healthy human individuals. TCRdb's table, derived via immunoSEQ multiplex PCR, lists solely in-frame clones and lacks some. The sample contains 2 million to 2.5 million clones, almost 96% of which appear only once. CDR1 and CDR2 (germline): MNHEY, SMNVEV (reference sequence). V lost 10 bases, J lost 5 bases, and 21 bases lay in between. This CDR3 contains 14 residues. Concerning this clone: Its antigen is undetermined.

General study points: Clonotypes shared by all four donors outscored non-shared clonotypes in generation probability.

The clonotype comes from a man younger than 30 in good health. The chain links TRBV27 to TRBJ2-7; D is perhaps TRBD2 (8 bases). The material sequenced was naive CD4+ T cells sorted from blood. Regarding subset: CD45RA+ positively selected. CDR3 bases: TGTGCCACCGGGAGGGGGCTCAAGCCCAACGAGCAGTACTTC. Its protein product is CATGRGLKPNEQYF.